This TCR beta chain was sequenced for a study of cytomegalovirus exposure and HLA in healthy donors. Across the study: The 120 or so validation repertoires were produced on the same platform as the 700 or so repertoires of the first cohort. This was reported in a later analysis.

The CDR3 is made up of 12 amino acids. Between the trimmed V and J ends, which lost 8 bases and 4 bases, there was a span of 11 bases. CDR1 and CDR2 (germline): MNHNS, SASEGT. The study's findings and limits: The study put 150 or so TCR beta chains on its list as cytomegalovirus-associated. Reportedly, diagnosis of cytomegalovirus status by the classifier showed high specificity and sensitivity.

To note about this clone: Its cognate antigen is unknown.

Only in-frame clones appear in the TCRdb table, and some are missing; sequencing was by immunoSEQ multiplex PCR. The sample shows 86,000 or so clones, 90% to 96% of them seen only once. The chain uses TRBV6-1 and TRBJ1-1; D not resolved. The sequenced sample was PBMCs. The source of this sequence is a man aged 18 to 35 in good health and CMV-seropositive. DNA of the CDR3: TGTGCCAGCGGGCCCCAGAGCACTGAAGCTTTCTTT. Translating it yields CASGPQSTEAFF.